Presented here are 6 T cell receptor beta chains from one specimen sequenced in a study of CD8 T cells in ankylosing spondylitis. MiXCR, applied by TCRdb to the 5' RACE reads, yields one record per CDR3 protein. This table has roughly 160,000 distinct CDR3 sequences, 11% appearing once. Sequenced input: blood, either unsorted or a sorted T cell fraction (not recorded which). These receptors came from a male donor with ankylosing spondylitis or in good health (not recorded which).

This clonotype was picked up many times. V usage is TRBV15 and J usage is TRBJ2-5; D perhaps matches TRBD2 (5 bases). This CDR3 spans 16 amino acids. The germline CDR1 and CDR2 sequences are LNHNV and YYDKDF (reference sequence). V was shortened by 1 base and J by 5 bases, with 17 bases between the two germline ends. The CDR3 here is CATSRGFTSSAETQYF. The CDR3, as DNA: TGTGCCACCAGCAGAGGGTTCACTAGTTCCGCGGAGACCCAGTACTTC.

This sequence joins TRBV6-5 and TRBJ1-3; no clear D gene. Between the trimmed V and J ends, which lost 4 bases and 0 bases, there was a span of 13 bases. This CDR3 is 16 amino acids long. CDR1 is MNHEY, CDR2 SVGAGI, per germline. CDR3 coding DNA: TGTGCCAGCAGTTTCGGACTATCGAGCTCTGGAAACACCATATATTTT. Residues: CASSFGLSSSGNTIYF.

This clonotype was detected ten times or more. The J gene is TRBJ2-1, the V gene TRBV25-1; 8 nucleotides agree with TRBD2. There are 15 residues in the CDR3. The J segment lost 8 bases and the V segment lost 0 bases, leaving 6 bases of the junction unmatched. Germline V gene data show CDR1 as MGHDK and CDR2 as SYGVNS. CDR3 in amino acids: CASSEYSGTTDEQFF. Written as DNA, the CDR3 is TGTGCCAGCAGTGAATATAGCGGGACGACGGATGAGCAGTTCTTC.

This clonotype appeared many times. J is TRBJ2-1 and V is TRBV27, with TRBD2 matching over 7 bases. Losses at the gene ends were 2 bases for V and 3 bases for J; bases not matched to a gene: 1. The CDR3 extends over 14 amino acids. Germline V gene data show CDR1 as MNHEY and CDR2 as SMNVEV (reference sequence). CDR3 bases: TGTGCCAGCAGTTTAGCGGGAGACTACAATGAGCAGTTCTTC. Protein sequence: CASSLAGDYNEQFF.

This clonotype was recorded at least ten times. This CDR3 reads CASRGQGGGANVLTF. CDR3 DNA sequence: TGTGCCAGCAGGGGACAGGGCGGTGGGGCCAACGTCCTGACTTTC. This sequence joins TRBV12-3 or TRBV12-4 and TRBJ2-6; 9 nucleotides agree with TRBD1. This CDR3 region has 15 residues. V was pared by 6 bases and J by 3 bases, with 3 bases of the junction left unmatched.

This clonotype was counted ten times or more. The gene calls are TRBV12-3 or TRBV12-4 and TRBJ2-7; possible D gene TRBD1, 6 bases. V was clipped by 5 bases and J by 0 bases, with 11 bases between them. The CDR3 has 14 residues. The CDR3: CASSITGSSYEQYF. In DNA, the CDR3 is TGTGCCAGCAGTATTACAGGGAGCTCCTACGAGCAGTACTTC.